This TCR beta chain was found in a study of early T cells in non-severe SARS-CoV-2 infection. On the study more broadly: The sequenced material was bulk RNA from unsorted whole blood, and its chains were unpaired.

Trimming at V came to 8 bases and at J to 0 bases, leaving 4 bases not matched to a gene. Germline V lookup: CDR1 WSHSY, CDR2 SAAADI. This CDR3 has 14 residues. Unique molecular identifiers tagged individual cDNA molecules. TCRdb itself ran the 5' RACE reads through MiXCR, one entry per CDR3 protein. This sample has 85,000 to 100,000 distinct CDR3 sequences, with 11% found just once. Study conclusions and caveats: VDJdb matches were skewed toward anti-spike CD8 T cell responses.

Of note for this clonotype: Antigen: not known.

The rearrangement links TRBV10-2 to TRBJ2-1; 7 bases are shared with TRBD1. This material consisted of whole blood, taken at baseline. The TCR was taken from an adult who was a healthcare worker with PCR-confirmed SARS-CoV-2 infection or an uninfected control (not recorded which). This CDR3 is CASLRDSSYNEQFF. Here the CDR3 DNA reads TGCGCCAGCCTCCGGGACAGCTCCTACAATGAGCAGTTCTTC.